The 32 T cell receptor beta chains below all came from one sample that was sequenced in a study of early T cells in non-severe SARS-CoV-2 infection. TCRdb re-analysed the 5' RACE reads in MiXCR, keeping a single row per CDR3 protein. Of roughly 75,000 distinct CDR3 sequences listed, about a sixth are singletons. The sequenced material came from whole blood. Source of these receptors: an adult who was a healthcare worker with PCR-confirmed SARS-CoV-2 infection or an uninfected control (not recorded which).

V and J are TRBV24-1 and TRBJ2-2, with D hard to call. This CDR3 spans 16 amino acids. The germline CDR1 and CDR2 sequences are KGHDR and SFDVKD. Trimming shortened V by 1 base and J by 1 base, and 9 bases separated the two germline ends. CDR3 coding DNA: TGTGCCACCAGTGATTTAGGGCCCTTGAACACCGGGGAGCTGTTTTTT. Encoded protein: CATSDLGPLNTGELFF.

This clonotype was detected a few times. This rearrangement joins TRBV24-1 to TRBJ2-2; no reliable D call. CDR1 is KGHDR and CDR2 is SFDVKD in the germline V gene. CDR3 length: 15 amino acids. Trimming removed 1 base from V and 2 bases from J, with 7 bases in between. The CDR3, as DNA: TGTGCCACCAGTGATTTCCTGGGTAACACCGGGGAGCTGTTTTTT. Protein: CATSDFLGNTGELFF.

This clonotype turned up a few times. J is TRBJ2-1 and V is TRBV6-6, with 11 bases lining up with TRBD2. Germline V gene data show CDR1 as MNHNY and CDR2 as SVGAGI (reference sequence). The length of the CDR3 is 15 residues. V lost 0 bases to trimming and J lost 9 bases; unmatched junction nucleotides: 4. CDR3 region: CASSYSSGGASEQFF. The DNA of the CDR3 is TGTGCCAGCAGTTACTCTAGCGGGGGGGCCAGTGAGCAGTTCTTC.

In this sample, this clonotype turned up a few times. The chain has TRBV11-3 and TRBJ1-1; D is perhaps TRBD1 (5 bases). The ends were cut back, 1 base at V and 0 bases at J, with 9 bases in the middle. Germline-derived CDR1 and CDR2 are SGHNT and YENEEA. The CDR3 sequence is 15 residues long. CDR3 DNA: TGTGCCAGCAGCTTAGGGGGGAACATGAACACTGAAGCTTTCTTT. This codes for CASSLGGNMNTEAFF.

This clonotype has more than one count but fewer than ten. This chain joins TRBV28 and TRBJ1-1, with D unresolved. This CDR3 region has 14 residues. Trimming left V 3 bases short and J 3 bases short, with 11 bases between. From germline, CDR1 is MDHEN and CDR2 SYDVKM. CDR3 sequence reads: CASSFQSSYTEAFF. DNA for the CDR3: TGTGCCAGCAGTTTTCAAAGCAGTTACACTGAAGCTTTCTTT.

This clonotype was counted only a few times. The rearrangement links TRBV27 to TRBJ2-2; the match to TRBD2 covers 7 bases. The V gene's germline CDR1 is MNHEY and CDR2 SMNVEV (reference sequence). The CDR3 covers 16 residues. After removal of 5 bases from V and 0 bases from J, the junction contained 6 bases not matched to a gene. The CDR3 DNA reads as TGTGCCAGCAGTCTCCGGGGGGTCGCGAACACCGGGGAGCTGTTTTTT. Residues: CASSLRGVANTGELFF.

This clonotype was detected a few times. V and J are TRBV7-8 and TRBJ2-7; tentatively, D is TRBD1 (7 bases). The V and J ends lost 3 bases and 5 bases respectively, with 11 bases between them. The germline V gene has CDR1 SGHVS and CDR2 FQNEAQ. CDR3 length equals 13 residues. In DNA, the CDR3 is TGTGCCAGCAGCTTTGACAGGGAGGACGAGCAGTACTTC. This encodes CASSFDREDEQYF.

In its sample, this clonotype was seen a few times. The chain links TRBV10-3 to TRBJ2-1; TRBD2 agrees at 9 bases. This CDR3 is built from 14 residues. V lost 8 bases and J lost 5; bases outside the gene matches: 7. In germline, CDR1 is ENHRY, CDR2 SYGVKD. The CDR3 here is CAIGASGDHNEQFF. The CDR3 region has the DNA TGTGCCATCGGGGCTAGCGGGGACCACAATGAGCAGTTCTTC.

The table lists this clonotype with a count of one. This chain links TRBV29-1 with TRBJ2-3; D is perhaps TRBD2 (6 bases). The CDR3 totals 14 residues. Per the germline V gene, CDR1 is SQVTM and CDR2 is ANQGSEA. Trimming left V 6 bases short and J 0 bases short, with 13 bases between. The CDR3 spells CSVVSGTSTDTQYF. In DNA form, the CDR3 reads TGCAGCGTCGTTAGCGGAACTAGCACAGATACGCAGTATTTT.

The sample holds a few counts of this clonotype. V usage is TRBV20-1 and J usage is TRBJ1-2; 7 nucleotides line up with TRBD1. The CDR3 loop spans 14 amino acids. Trimming cost V 8 bases and J 3 bases; bases outside gene matches: 12. The germline V gene encodes CDR1 DFQATT and CDR2 SNEGSKA (reference sequence). This CDR3 is CSPIEQGLYYGYTF. As DNA, the CDR3 is TGCAGTCCAATAGAACAGGGGCTTTACTATGGCTACACCTTC.

This clonotype was seen more than once but under ten times. The chain has TRBV7-9 and TRBJ2-2; D perhaps matches TRBD1 (5 bases). Trimming cost V 2 bases and J 6 bases, with 22 bases left between them. Germline CDR1 is SEHNR and CDR2 is FQNEAQ (reference sequence). The length of the CDR3 is 18 residues. CDR3 in amino acids: CASSLLGPKGMVAGELFF. The CDR3 DNA follows: TGTGCCAGCAGCTTACTTGGACCGAAGGGGATGGTCGCCGGGGAGCTGTTTTTT.

This clonotype was counted at least ten times. V is TRBV30 and J is TRBJ1-5; D unclear. Germline V CDR1 and CDR2: GTSNPN, SVGIG (reference sequence). The V gene lost 2 bases and the J gene lost 11 bases, with 10 bases spanning the gap. CDR3 length equals 11 residues. CDR3 sequence reads: CAWSSSRAQHF. The CDR3 DNA sequence: TGTGCCTGGAGTTCCTCGAGAGCCCAGCATTTT.

The table lists this clonotype with a few counts. This chain uses TRBV24-1 with TRBJ2-7; D ambiguous. The CDR3 covers 14 residues. V shed 4 bases and J shed 2 bases, with 11 bases lying between them. The germline V gene encodes CDR1 KGHDR and CDR2 SFDVKD. In nucleotides, the CDR3 is TGTGCCACCAGTGACGGTCTTCGAGCCTACGAGCAGTACTTC. It specifies CATSDGLRAYEQYF.

This clonotype was observed a few times. The V call is TRBV4-1, the J call TRBJ1-2, with D possibly TRBD1 on 5 matching bases. CDR3 length equals 14 residues. Germline V lookup: CDR1 MGHRA, CDR2 YSYEKL. V dropped 3 bases and J dropped 4 bases, with 12 bases sitting between them. The CDR3 DNA reads TGCGCCAGCAGCCAGGGGAGGGGAAGCTATGGCTACACCTTC. As protein: CASSQGRGSYGYTF.

V and J are TRBV15 and TRBJ2-1; D is perhaps TRBD2 (6 bases). Trimming left V 0 bases short and J 8 bases short, with 11 bases between. Germline assignment: CDR1 LNHNV and CDR2 YYDKDF (reference sequence). The CDR3 length is 14 residues. The CDR3 protein is CATSRDLGLDEQFF. The CDR3, as DNA: TGTGCCACCAGCAGAGATCTGGGACTCGATGAGCAGTTCTTC. Complete variable domain (other parts from reference TRBV15 and TRBJ2-1): DAMVIQNPRYQVTQFGKPVTLSCSQTLNHNVMYWYQQKSSQAPKLLFHYYDKDFNNEADTPDNFQSRRPNTSFCFLDIRSPGLGDTAMYLCATSRDLGLDEQFFGPGTRLTVL.

The chain uses TRBV1 and TRBJ2-5; TRBD2 is the table's D call, not checked against the DNA. TRBV1 corresponds to a pseudogene. The CDR3 runs 20 residues. The CDR3 is CTSSQALLAGVLHQRETQYF. The CDR3 nucleotides are TGCACCAGCAGCCAAGCCCTTCTAGCGGGAGTCCTACATCAGAGGGAGACCCAGTACTTC.

This clonotype was found a few times. This chain joins TRBV20-1 and TRBJ2-1, with 8 bases lining up with TRBD2. The length of the CDR3 is 15 residues. Germline V gene lookup returns CDR1 DFQATT and CDR2 SNEGSKA (reference sequence). The junction had 8 bases not matched to a gene; V was cut back by 5 bases and J by 2 bases. Here the CDR3 reads CSAPLRGATYNEQFF. CDR3 bases: TGCAGTGCTCCCCTGCGGGGGGCTACCTACAATGAGCAGTTCTTC.

This clonotype was recorded a few times. The V gene is TRBV18, the J gene TRBJ2-7; unclear D gene. Germline V gene data show CDR1 as KGHSH and CDR2 as LQKENI. Trimming removed 0 bases at V and 12 bases at J, with 3 bases between. The CDR3 loop spans 9 amino acids. The CDR3 is CASSPPLYF. The CDR3 region has the DNA TGTGCCAGCTCACCACCCCTGTACTTC. The whole variable domain, remainder taken from reference TRBV18 and TRBJ2-7, is NAGVMQNPRHLVRRRGQEARLRCSPMKGHSHVYWYRQLPEEGLKFMVYLQKENIIDESGMPKERFSAEFPKEGPSILRIQQVVRGDSAAYFCASSPPLYFGPGTRLTVT.

This clonotype was found a few times. This rearrangement joins TRBV20-1 to TRBJ1-1; D unresolved. Trimming shortened V by 2 bases and J by 8 bases, and 15 bases separated the two germline ends. The CDR3 length is 13 residues. CDR1 and CDR2 from the germline V gene are DFQATT and SNEGSKA (reference sequence). CDR3 sequence reads: CSARWVGLAEAFF. The CDR3 coding sequence is TGCAGTGCTAGATGGGTGGGTTTAGCCGAAGCTTTCTTT.

This clonotype was seen a few times. The chain uses TRBV6-5 and TRBJ1-1, with D uncertain. This CDR3 has 15 amino acids. V was shortened by 6 bases and J by 5 bases, with 19 bases between the two germline ends. Germline V CDR1 and CDR2: MNHEY, SVGAGI. CDR3 loop: CASRVSTDGGTEAFF. The CDR3 region has the DNA TGTGCCAGCAGGGTTTCCACAGATGGCGGGACTGAAGCTTTCTTT.

This chain joins TRBV20-1 and TRBJ1-2; no clear D. From germline, CDR1 is DFQATT and CDR2 SNEGSKA (reference sequence). The CDR3 spans 11 residues. V was cut by 1 base and J by 6 bases, with 6 bases left in between. The CDR3 DNA follows: TGCAGTGCTAGAGTCGGCGATGGCTACACCTTC. Its translation is CSARVGDGYTF.

This chain uses TRBV7-2 with TRBJ2-3; TRBD1 is a possible D gene (6 bases). CDR1 and CDR2 (germline): SGHTA, FQGNSA. There are 15 residues in the CDR3. Trimming removed 4 bases at V and 0 bases at J, with 11 bases between. The CDR3 nucleotides read TGTGCCAGCAGCTATGACAGGCCTAGCACAGATACGCAGTATTTT. This encodes CASSYDRPSTDTQYF.

The chain uses TRBV6-6 and TRBJ1-2, with TRBD1 matching 12 bases. The CDR3 sequence is 17 residues long. V shed 5 bases and J 5 bases; nucleotides not matched to a gene: 12. The germline V gene encodes CDR1 MNHNY and CDR2 SVGAGI (reference sequence). The CDR3 nucleotides are TGTGCCAGCAGTCCTTACCCGGGACAGGGGGCGGGATATGGCTACACCTTC. Translated: CASSPYPGQGAGYGYTF.

This clonotype turned up a few times. This sequence joins TRBV15 and TRBJ1-1; 8 bases fit TRBD1. The J segment lost 5 bases and the V segment lost 6 bases, leaving 5 bases of the junction unmatched. This CDR3 has 13 amino acids. Germline values: CDR1 LNHNV, CDR2 YYDKDF (reference sequence). The CDR3 region has the DNA TGTGCCACCAGAACAGGGGGGGAGACTGAAGCTTTCTTT. Translation gives CATRTGGETEAFF. Filled out from reference TRBV15 and TRBJ1-1, the complete variable domain reads DAMVIQNPRYQVTQFGKPVTLSCSQTLNHNVMYWYQQKSSQAPKLLFHYYDKDFNNEADTPDNFQSRRPNTSFCFLDIRSPGLGDTAMYLCATRTGGETEAFFGQGTRLTVV.

This chain uses TRBV20-1 with TRBJ1-5; 7 positions match TRBD1. The CDR3 length is 14 residues. The V gene end was trimmed by 6 bases and the J gene end by 0 bases; junction bases not matched to a gene: 5. Germline CDR1 DFQATT, CDR2 SNEGSKA (reference sequence). The CDR3 sequence: CSARGDSSNQPQHF. CDR3 coding DNA: TGCAGTGCCCGGGGGGACAGTAGCAATCAGCCCCAGCATTTT.

A remark on this clonotype: A junction boundary mismatches the germline segment, possibly from a read error. The gene calls are TRBV5-5 and TRBJ1-2; D is ambiguous. Germline loops: CDR1 SGHKS, CDR2 YYEKEE (reference sequence). CDR3 size: 16 residues. The DNA of the CDR3 is TGTGTCAGCAGCTTGGCCCTTTCACTTCCCAACTATGGCTACACCTTC. Amino acid sequence: CVSSLALSLPNYGYTF.

This clonotype came up many times. This chain links TRBV7-9 with TRBJ2-1, with 9 positions matching TRBD2. Germline lookup yields CDR1 SEHNR and CDR2 FQNEAQ (reference sequence). This CDR3 is 19 amino acids long. With V trimmed by 1 base and J by 2 bases, 12 bases remained unmatched. The CDR3, as DNA: TGTGCCAGCAGCTTAGTTATACTAGCGGGCCGTACTACCTACAATGAGCAGTTCTTC. It yields the protein CASSLVILAGRTTYNEQFF.

The table lists this clonotype with a few counts. The V and J genes are TRBV24-1 and TRBJ2-1, with D perhaps TRBD2 (6 bases). V lost 6 bases and J lost 0, with 23 bases in between. Germline V gene data show CDR1 as KGHDR and CDR2 as SFDVKD. There are 19 residues in the CDR3. DNA for the CDR3: TGTGCCACCAGTTCTTCCGCGGCTCTCGACGGGAGCTCCTACAATGAGCAGTTCTTC. This translates into CATSSSAALDGSSYNEQFF.

Turning to this clonotype: One end of the junction fails to match germline, which may point to a read error. This chain uses TRBV18 with TRBJ1-2, with 8 bases identical to TRBD1. This CDR3 contains 17 residues. Germline CDR1 KGHSH, CDR2 LQKENI. For the CDR3, the DNA is TGTGCCAACTCAACAACTACCGTCGGACAGGGTTACTATGGCTACACCTTC. It codes for CANSTTTVGQGYYGYTF.

This chain links TRBV7-9 with TRBJ2-7; no clear D gene. This CDR3 is 13 amino acids long. Trimming cost V 5 bases and J 5 bases, with 13 bases left between them. The germline CDR1 and CDR2 sequences are SEHNR and FQNEAQ (reference sequence). CDR3 DNA: TGTGCCAGCAGCGTTGGGCCGCGGAACGAGCAGTACTTC. Translated: CASSVGPRNEQYF.

The chain joins TRBV7-8 to TRBJ2-1, with D maybe TRBD1 (7 bases). The CDR3 spans 12 residues. Germline V gene lookup returns CDR1 SGHVS and CDR2 FQNEAQ. The V and J ends lost 6 bases and 8 bases respectively, with 11 bases between them. CDR3 residues: CASRRDSDEQFF. In nucleotides, the CDR3 is TGTGCCAGCAGGCGGGACAGCGATGAGCAGTTCTTC.

This clonotype was seen at least ten times. The CDR3 DNA is TGTGCCAGCAGCTTAGTACGGATCAATCAGCCCCAGCATTTT. It specifies CASSLVRINQPQHF. The V and J genes are TRBV7-6 and TRBJ1-5; D unclear. Germline V gene sequence: CDR1 SGHVS, CDR2 FNYEAQ. The V end was cut by 1 base, the J end by 3 bases, with 7 bases between. The CDR3 is made up of 14 amino acids.